Listed below are T cell receptor beta chains from one sample, sequenced in a study of identifying expanded T cells in peripheral blood. The table came from immunoSEQ multiplex PCR; TCRdb's copy has only in-frame clones and leaves some out. The sample has 90,000 to 110,000 clones, about nine tenths seen once; the top ten hold about 7.7%. The sample comprised blood. Receptors were obtained from a person between 18 and 75 years old in good health. CDR3s include the opening cysteine and the closing phenylalanine or tryptophan. Fields, in order: clone size, V gene, CDR3 protein. Not all rows give a size; the values are once, few, many and, for expanded clones, a class.

. TRBV29-1 CSAYQETQYF
. TRBV2 CASSESSWGQPQHF
. TRBV6-5 CASSYSKGYGYTF
. TRBV5-1 CASSKGLAPETQYF
. TRBV28 CASSLTGARREQYF
. TRBV18 CASSPSGRSSGANVLTF
once TRBV6-5 CASSTEAVELNTQYF
. TRBV7-9 CASSEGGGETQYF
. TRBV5-4 CASSLGVDSAEQYF
. TRBV28 CASSSMDSGVYEQYF
once TRBV7-2 CASSRIGGANVLTF
. TRBV7-5 CARSPGGLAGGGETQYF
. TRBV7-7 CASSLGQASSYEQYF
. TRBV6-4 CASSDSSHGVYGYTF
. TRBV29-1 CSVYLGQGNVFYEQYF
once TRBV7-9 CASSLTPGTHFEAFF
. TRBV19 CASSPLQRGALNEQFF
. TRBV14 CASSQDRVNEQFF
. TRBV6-1 CASSDWTGANYGYTF
once TRBV13 CASSFSTSGRPPYNEQFF
. TRBV5-8 CASRARGEGNQPQHF
. TRBV6-1 CASLSAGVYYEQYF
once TRBV6-6 CASREQGSSGNTIYF
. TRBV7-2 CASSLDRAIGANVLTF
. TRBV6-6 CASNQPGGENTIYF
. TRBV5-6 CASRVEWGKHSYEQYF
once TRBV5-1 CASSEGTSTDTGELFF
. TRBV15 CATSRGDRSSPLHF
. TRBV15 CATSREGGAGALQPQHF
. TRBV29-1 CSVEVLEETQYF
. TRBV28 CASSNYGTGAYEQYF